The 30 T cell receptor beta chains presented below share a single source sample, sequenced in a study of immune evolution from preneoplasia to lung adenocarcinoma. Some clones are missing from TCRdb's copy, which holds only in-frame ones; the method was immunoSEQ multiplex PCR. The data show under 45,000 clones, under 80% seen once. The source material was FFPE invasive lung adenocarcinoma tissue. Receptor source: a person aged 55 to 75 with lung adenocarcinoma.

This clone was found once. CDR3 DNA: TGCGCCAGCAGCTCAGCAGGGTCCAACTATGGCTACACCTTC. It encodes CASSSAGSNYGYTF. The chain uses TRBV5-1 and TRBJ1-2; a possible D gene is TRBD1 (5 bases). Germline values: CDR1 SGHRS, CDR2 YFSETQ. V dropped 3 bases and J dropped 2 bases, with 11 bases sitting between them. This CDR3 has 14 residues. Drawing the rest from reference TRBV5-1 and TRBJ1-2, the complete variable domain is KAGVTQTPRYLIKTRGQQVTLSCSPISGHRSVSWYQQTPGQGLQFLFEYFSETQRNKGNFPGRFSGRQFSNSRSEMNVSTLELGDSALYLCASSSAGSNYGYTFGSGTRLTVV.

The chain employs TRBV18 and TRBJ2-7; D is uncertain. Germline CDR1 reads KGHSH; CDR2 reads LQKENI. V gave up 2 bases and J gave up 1 base, with 6 bases separating them. This CDR3 is built from 13 residues. Written as DNA, the CDR3 is TGTGCCAGCTCACCAACACCGTCCTACGAGCAGTACTTC. This gives the protein CASSPTPSYEQYF.

The sample holds a few counts of this clone. The rearrangement uses TRBV7-2 and TRBJ2-1; D is ambiguous. CDR1 is SGHTA, CDR2 FQGNSA, per germline. The CDR3 totals 13 residues. The V end lost 5 bases, the J end lost 0 bases, and 5 bases lay between the germline ends. The CDR3 region is CASSLGSYNEQFF. The CDR3 DNA reads TGTGCCAGCAGCCTAGGCTCCTACAATGAGCAGTTCTTC.

The CDR3 coding sequence is TGTGCCAGCAGTAGCCAGGGGCCTCAAGAGACCCAGTACTTC. Amino acid sequence: CASSSQGPQETQYF. The chain recombines TRBV28 with TRBJ2-5, with D possibly TRBD1 on 6 matching bases. The V gene's germline CDR1 is MDHEN and CDR2 SYDVKM. Trimming pared 5 bases from V and 2 bases from J, leaving 12 bases between. The length of the CDR3 is 14 residues.

The chain has TRBV5-4 and TRBJ1-2; the D is unclear. The CDR3 has 14 amino acids. CDR1 and CDR2 (germline): SGHNT, YYREEE (reference sequence). Trimming left V 1 base short and J 7 bases short, with 14 bases between. CDR3 in amino acids: CASSLLGTLRGYTF. Written as DNA, the CDR3 is TGTGCCAGCAGCTTGCTGGGAACCCTCCGTGGCTACACCTTC. The full variable domain, completed using reference TRBV5-4 and TRBJ1-2, is ETGVTQSPTHLIKTRGQQVTLRCSSQSGHNTVSWYQQALGQGPQFIFQYYREEENGRGNFPPRFSGLQFPNYSSELNVNALELDDSALYLCASSLLGTLRGYTFGSGTRLTVV.

As regards this clone: Germline is not matched at one junction end, which may reflect a read error. The J gene is TRBJ2-1, the V gene TRBV10-3; 10 positions agree with TRBD2. This CDR3 is 16 amino acids long. The V gene's germline CDR1 is ENHRY and CDR2 SYGVKD. The CDR3 coding sequence is TGTGCCAGCAGTTACCGGGGACTAGCGTTCTACAATGAGCAGTTCTTC. Translating it yields CASSYRGLAFYNEQFF.

The chain is built from TRBV5-6 and TRBJ2-3; the D is unclear. The V gene lost 0 bases and the J gene lost 4 bases, with 9 bases spanning the gap. The CDR3 totals 14 residues. CDR1 SGHDT and CDR2 YYEEEE come from the germline V gene. This chain's CDR3 is CASSLAAIADTQYF. In nucleotides, the CDR3 is TGTGCCAGCAGCTTGGCGGCGATCGCAGATACGCAGTATTTT.

This clone is a singleton in its sample. The rearrangement joins TRBV30 to TRBJ2-7; D gene unclear. V was clipped by 0 bases and J by 4 bases, with 10 bases between them. CDR1 GTSNPN and CDR2 SVGIG come from the germline V gene (reference sequence). The CDR3 runs 13 residues. This CDR3 reads CAWSVSSQYEQYF. The CDR3 nucleotides are TGTGCCTGGAGTGTTTCCAGCCAGTACGAGCAGTACTTC.

This clone was found a few times. The CDR3 DNA reads TGCGCCAGCAGCTCCCAGACAGGAGCCATGAACACTGAAGCTTTCTTT. It translates to CASSSQTGAMNTEAFF. This chain uses TRBV5-1 with TRBJ1-1, with D possibly TRBD1 on 6 matching bases. This CDR3 is built from 16 residues. CDR1 is SGHRS, CDR2 YFSETQ, per germline. The V end lost 3 bases, the J end lost 0 bases, and 15 bases lay between the germline ends. Full variable domain (rest looked up from reference TRBV5-1 and TRBJ1-1): KAGVTQTPRYLIKTRGQQVTLSCSPISGHRSVSWYQQTPGQGLQFLFEYFSETQRNKGNFPGRFSGRQFSNSRSEMNVSTLELGDSALYLCASSSQTGAMNTEAFFGQGTRLTVV.

This clone has a handful of counts. The chain joins TRBV6-5 to TRBJ2-7, with a possible D match to TRBD1 (5 bases). V was pared by 0 bases and J by 3 bases, with 12 bases between. The length of the CDR3 is 15 residues. Germline assignment: CDR1 MNHEY and CDR2 SVGAGI. CDR3 DNA: TGTGCCAGCAGTTACTCAGGGGCAGGGAACTACGAGCAGTACTTC. It specifies CASSYSGAGNYEQYF.

This clone is termed medium-sized. CDR3: CASSLWDQLSLSYEQYF. The CDR3 DNA is TGTGCCAGCAGCCTATGGGATCAGCTCTCCCTCTCCTACGAGCAGTACTTC. The V and J genes are TRBV5-4 and TRBJ2-7, with unresolved D. The CDR3 loop spans 17 amino acids. Germline-derived CDR1 and CDR2 are SGHNT and YYREEE (reference sequence). V lost 4 bases to trimming and J lost 0 bases, with 20 bases between them.

The gene calls are TRBV7-9 and TRBJ1-3, with no clear D. V was cut by 5 bases and J by 1 base, with 15 bases left in between. Germline loops: CDR1 SEHNR, CDR2 FQNEAQ (reference sequence). There are 16 residues in the CDR3. In nucleotides, the CDR3 is TGTGCCAGCAGCCCGCCGAGAAGTCTATCTGGAAACACCATATATTTT. Its translation: CASSPPRSLSGNTIYF.

This clone counts as medium-sized. The chain uses TRBV5-1 and TRBJ2-7; D perhaps matches TRBD1 (5 bases). The germline gives CDR1 SGHRS, CDR2 YFSETQ. V shed 0 bases and J shed 3 bases, with 13 bases lying between them. The CDR3 runs to 15 residues. CDR3 nucleotides: TGCGCCAGCAGCTTGGCTCAGGGTGATCGCTACGAGCAGTACTTC. This codes for CASSLAQGDRYEQYF.

This chain uses TRBV6-5 with TRBJ1-2, with 8 bases fitting TRBD1. Germline CDR1 and CDR2: MNHEY and SVGAGI. The CDR3 runs 12 residues. Trimming took 7 bases from V and 8 from J; bases not matched to a gene: 6. The CDR3 region is CASKQGAGGYTF. CDR3 sequence (DNA): TGTGCCAGCAAGCAGGGGGCGGGAGGCTACACCTTC.

The gene calls are TRBV7-9 and TRBJ2-5, with D maybe TRBD2 (6 bases). The ends were cut back, 5 bases at V and 0 bases at J, with 10 bases in the middle. This CDR3 is built from 14 residues. The germline CDR1 and CDR2 sequences are SEHNR and FQNEAQ (reference sequence). The CDR3 nucleotides read TGTGCCAGCAGCCCCGGAGGGAACCAAGAGACCCAGTACTTC. As protein: CASSPGGNQETQYF.

The CDR3 region is CASSLERMAANTEAFF. The DNA of the CDR3 is TGCGCCAGCAGCTTGGAGAGGATGGCGGCGAACACTGAAGCTTTCTTT. The J gene is TRBJ1-1, the V gene TRBV5-1; D is uncertain. Trimming took 0 bases from V and 1 from J, leaving 13 bases between them. This CDR3 region has 16 residues. Germline CDR1 is SGHRS and CDR2 is YFSETQ.

The chain recombines TRBV19 with TRBJ2-2, with 7 nucleotides matching TRBD1. The CDR3 contains 17 residues. Germline-derived CDR1 and CDR2 are LNHDA and SQIVND (reference sequence). V trimming: 7 bases; J trimming: 6 bases; junction bases outside the gene matches: 17. For the CDR3, the DNA is TGTGCCAGTACCCTTCGACGACAGGGAGCTTTGGCCGGGGAGCTGTTTTTT. This translates into CASTLRRQGALAGELFF.

The chain couples TRBV5-4 to TRBJ2-1; TRBD1 aligns across 7 bases. J was trimmed by 0 bases and V by 3 bases; bases with no gene match: 3. The germline V gene encodes CDR1 SGHNT and CDR2 YYREEE (reference sequence). The CDR3 extends over 15 amino acids. CDR3 sequence: CASSWDSSSYNEQFF. CDR3 sequence (DNA): TGTGCCAGCAGCTGGGACAGCAGCTCCTACAATGAGCAGTTCTTC.

The CDR3 spells CASSPRGAGANVLTF. CDR3 coding DNA: TGTGCCAGCAGTCCGAGGGGTGCTGGGGCCAACGTCCTGACTTTC. The gene calls are TRBV28 and TRBJ2-6; D may match TRBD1 or TRBD2 (5 bases each). The ends were cut back, 5 bases at V and 2 bases at J, with 10 bases in the middle. The CDR3 contains 15 residues. In germline, CDR1 is MDHEN, CDR2 SYDVKM.

The rearrangement joins TRBV19 to TRBJ2-1; perhaps TRBD2 as D (6 bases). With 5 bases removed from V and 5 bases from J, the gap between germline ends came to 19 bases. This CDR3 spans 16 amino acids. Germline V gives CDR1 LNHDA, CDR2 SQIVND (reference sequence). The CDR3 bases are TGTGCCAGTAGTTACAGACAGAGTAGCGGCCACAATGAGCAGTTCTTC. Translating it yields CASSYRQSSGHNEQFF.

The genes are TRBV6-1 and TRBJ2-6; 9 bases fit TRBD2. Looked up from germline, CDR1 is MNHNS and CDR2 is SASEGT. CDR3 length: 22 residues. Losses at the gene ends were 0 bases for V and 0 bases for J; bases not matched to a gene: 15. CDR3 nucleotide sequence: TGTGCCAGCAGTGAAGCGGCGAGCGGGGGGCGTTTGGATTACTCTGGGGCCAACGTCCTGACTTTC. As protein: CASSEAASGGRLDYSGANVLTF.

The V gene is TRBV2, the J gene TRBJ1-5, with 8 bases fitting TRBD1. The CDR3 has 15 residues. J gave up 5 bases and V 3 bases, and 6 bases lay outside the gene matches. Germline lookup yields CDR1 SNHLY and CDR2 FYNNEI. CDR3: CASSEAGGAYQPQHF. The CDR3 DNA reads as TGTGCCAGCAGTGAGGCAGGGGGCGCCTATCAGCCCCAGCATTTT. Together with reference TRBV2 and TRBJ1-5, the CDR3 gives the full variable domain: EPEVTQTPSHQVTQMGQEVILRCVPISNHLYFYWYRQILGQKVEFLVSFYNNEISEKSEIFDDQFSVERPDGSNFTLKIRSTKLEDSAMYFCASSEAGGAYQPQHFGDGTRLSIL.

The rearrangement joins TRBV19 to TRBJ2-2, with D possibly being TRBD1 (6 bases). This CDR3 contains 14 residues. V lost 7 bases to trimming and J lost 1 base, with 10 bases between them. CDR1 is LNHDA and CDR2 is SQIVND in the germline V gene (reference sequence). As DNA, the CDR3 is TGTGCCAGTAAAGAGGACAGGAACACCGGGGAGCTGTTTTTT. Translation: CASKEDRNTGELFF. The variable domain in full, completed from reference TRBV19 and TRBJ2-2, reads DGGITQSPKYLFRKEGQNVTLSCEQNLNHDAMYWYRQDPGQGLRLIYYSQIVNDFQKGDIAEGYSVSREKKESFPLTVTSAQKNPTAFYLCASKEDRNTGELFFGEGSRLTVL.

This clone was detected once. The chain has TRBV6-4 and TRBJ2-3, with a tentative D call TRBD2 (5 bases). This CDR3 has 14 residues. Per germline, CDR1 MRHNA and CDR2 SNTAGT. Trimming removed 7 bases at V and 6 bases at J, with 17 bases between. This CDR3 reads CASKLAAGRDTQYF. In DNA, the CDR3 is TGTGCCAGCAAGCTGGCCGCGGGCCGGGATACGCAGTATTTT.

CDR3 loop: CASSVGSRGGVQPQHF. The CDR3 bases are TGTGCCAGCAGTGTGGGGTCGCGAGGGGGAGTTCAGCCCCAGCATTTT. The rearrangement links TRBV6-1 to TRBJ1-5, with D possibly matching TRBD1 (6 bases). Trimming left V 4 bases short and J 6 bases short, with 19 bases between. This CDR3 is 16 amino acids long. Per germline, CDR1 MNHNS and CDR2 SASEGT.

The chain joins TRBV14 to TRBJ1-5, with a possible D match to TRBD1 (6 bases). This CDR3 is built from 19 residues. From germline, CDR1 is SGHDN and CDR2 FVKESK. Trimming left V 3 bases short and J 0 bases short, with 21 bases between. The CDR3: CASSHPDRQAFYSNQPQHF. CDR3 nucleotide sequence: TGTGCCAGCAGCCATCCCGACAGGCAAGCTTTCTATAGCAATCAGCCCCAGCATTTT.

CDR3 DNA sequence: TGCGCCACATCACAGGGACCGGAAGCTTTCTTT. Protein product: CATSQGPEAFF. The rearrangement joins TRBV23-1 to TRBJ1-1; D perhaps matches TRBD1 (6 bases). TRBV23-1 is reported as an ORF; its role is uncertain. Trimming removed 10 bases at V and 8 bases at J, with 14 bases between. The CDR3 totals 11 residues.

This sequence joins TRBV9 and TRBJ2-2; the D is unclear. Germline V CDR1 and CDR2: SGDLS, YYNGEE. The CDR3 contains 12 residues. Deletions cut 0 bases from V and 5 bases from J, with 2 bases between. The CDR3 protein is CASSVGTGELFF. The CDR3 DNA sequence: TGTGCCAGCAGCGTAGGAACCGGGGAGCTGTTTTTT.

The CDR3 loop is CASSVDGVSGNQPQHF. The CDR3, as DNA: TGTGCCAGCAGCGTAGACGGGGTGTCTGGCAATCAGCCCCAGCATTTT. The chain combines TRBV9 with TRBJ1-5; no clear D. Trimming took off 0 bases at V and 2 bases at J, with 12 bases between the two ends. CDR3 size: 16 residues. Germline V gene lookup returns CDR1 SGDLS and CDR2 YYNGEE.

The gene calls are TRBV5-1 and TRBJ2-3, with D possibly being TRBD2 (6 bases). V was cut by 1 base and J by 10 bases, with 16 bases left in between. Per germline, CDR1 SGHRS and CDR2 YFSETQ. This CDR3 region has 14 residues. CDR3 region: CASSLWGDGFPQYF. CDR3 sequence (DNA): TGCGCCAGCAGCTTGTGGGGGGACGGGTTTCCGCAGTATTTT.